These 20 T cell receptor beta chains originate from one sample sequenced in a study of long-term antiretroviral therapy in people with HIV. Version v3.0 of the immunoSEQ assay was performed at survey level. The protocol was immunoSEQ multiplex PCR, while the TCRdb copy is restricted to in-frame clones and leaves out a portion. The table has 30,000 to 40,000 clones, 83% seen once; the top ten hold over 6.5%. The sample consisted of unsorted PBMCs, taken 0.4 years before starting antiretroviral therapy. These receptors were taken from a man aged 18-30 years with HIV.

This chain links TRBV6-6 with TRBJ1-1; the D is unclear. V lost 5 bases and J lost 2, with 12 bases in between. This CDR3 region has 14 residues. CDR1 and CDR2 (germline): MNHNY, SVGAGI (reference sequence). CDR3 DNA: TGTGCCAGCAGTCCCCCGAGGGTTAACACTGAAGCTTTCTTT. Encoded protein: CASSPPRVNTEAFF.

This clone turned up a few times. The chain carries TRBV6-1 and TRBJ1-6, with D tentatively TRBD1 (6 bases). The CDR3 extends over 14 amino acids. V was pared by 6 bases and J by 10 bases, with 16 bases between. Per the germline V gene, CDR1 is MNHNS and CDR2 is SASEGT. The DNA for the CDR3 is TGTGCCAGCAGACAGGGTTGGGGTAGATCACCCCTCCACTTT. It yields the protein CASRQGWGRSPLHF.

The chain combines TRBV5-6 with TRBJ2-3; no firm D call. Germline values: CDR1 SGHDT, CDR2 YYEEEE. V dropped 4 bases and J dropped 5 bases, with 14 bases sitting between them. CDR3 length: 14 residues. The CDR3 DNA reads TGTGCCAGCAGCCCGAACCCCACGGGAGATACGCAGTATTTT. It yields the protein CASSPNPTGDTQYF.

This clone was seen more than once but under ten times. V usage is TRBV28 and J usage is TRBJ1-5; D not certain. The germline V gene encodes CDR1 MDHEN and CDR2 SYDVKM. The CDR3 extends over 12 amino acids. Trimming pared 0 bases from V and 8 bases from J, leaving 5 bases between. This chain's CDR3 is CASSLWVEPQHF. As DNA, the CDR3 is TGTGCCAGCAGTTTATGGGTGGAGCCCCAGCATTTT. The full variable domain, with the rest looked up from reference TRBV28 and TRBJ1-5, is DVKVTQSSRYLVKRTGEKVFLECVQDMDHENMFWYRQDPGLGLRLIYFSYDVKMKEKGDIPEGYSVSREKKERFSLILESASTNQTSMYLCASSLWVEPQHFGDGTRLSIL.

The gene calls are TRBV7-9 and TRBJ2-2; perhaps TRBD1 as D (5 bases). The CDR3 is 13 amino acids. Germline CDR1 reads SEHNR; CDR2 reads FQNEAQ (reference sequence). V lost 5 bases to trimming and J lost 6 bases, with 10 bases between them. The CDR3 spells CASSPQGPGELFF. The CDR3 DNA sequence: TGTGCCAGCAGCCCGCAGGGTCCCGGGGAGCTGTTTTTT.

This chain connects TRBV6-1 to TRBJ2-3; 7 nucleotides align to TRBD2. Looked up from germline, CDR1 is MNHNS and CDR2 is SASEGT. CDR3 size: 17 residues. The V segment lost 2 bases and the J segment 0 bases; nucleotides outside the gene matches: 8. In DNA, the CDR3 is TGTGCCAGCAGTGAAAGGGCTAGCGGTTATAGCACAGATACGCAGTATTTT. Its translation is CASSERASGYSTDTQYF.

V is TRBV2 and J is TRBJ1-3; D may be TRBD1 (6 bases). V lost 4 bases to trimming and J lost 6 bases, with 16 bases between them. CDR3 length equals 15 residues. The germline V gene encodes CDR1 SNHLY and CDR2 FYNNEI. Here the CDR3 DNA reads TGTGCCAGCAGTGCAGTCCGACAGGATCAAAACACCATATATTTT. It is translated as CASSAVRQDQNTIYF.

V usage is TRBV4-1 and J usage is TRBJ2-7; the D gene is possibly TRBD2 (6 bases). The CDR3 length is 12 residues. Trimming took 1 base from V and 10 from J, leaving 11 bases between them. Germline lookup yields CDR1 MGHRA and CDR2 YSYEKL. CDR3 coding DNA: TGCGCCAGCAGCCAAGGCGGGGCGTTCCAGTACTTC. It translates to CASSQGGAFQYF.

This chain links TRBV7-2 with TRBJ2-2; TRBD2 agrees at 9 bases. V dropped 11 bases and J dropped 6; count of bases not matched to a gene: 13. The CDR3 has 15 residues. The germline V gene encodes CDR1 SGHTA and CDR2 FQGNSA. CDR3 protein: CAGQAGAGGPGELFF. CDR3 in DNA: TGTGCCGGCCAGGCCGGGGCGGGGGGGCCCGGGGAGCTGTTTTTT.

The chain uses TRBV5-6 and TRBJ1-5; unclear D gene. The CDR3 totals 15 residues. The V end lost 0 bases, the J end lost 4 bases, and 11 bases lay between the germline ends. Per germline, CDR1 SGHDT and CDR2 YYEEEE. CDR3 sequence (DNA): TGTGCCAGCAGCTTGGCTGGACCTCGGAATCAGCCCCAGCATTTT. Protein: CASSLAGPRNQPQHF. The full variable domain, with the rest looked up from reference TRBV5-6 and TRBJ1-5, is DAGVTQSPTHLIKTRGQQVTLRCSPKSGHDTVSWYQQALGQGPQFIFQYYEEEERQRGNFPDRFSGHQFPNYSSELNVNALLLGDSALYLCASSLAGPRNQPQHFGDGTRLSIL.

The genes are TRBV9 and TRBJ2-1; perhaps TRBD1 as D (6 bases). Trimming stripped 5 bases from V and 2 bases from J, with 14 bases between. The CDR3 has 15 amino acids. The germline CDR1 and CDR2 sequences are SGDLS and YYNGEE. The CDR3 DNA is TGTGCCAGCAGTCCGTCAGGGGCACCCTACAATGAGCAGTTCTTC. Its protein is CASSPSGAPYNEQFF.

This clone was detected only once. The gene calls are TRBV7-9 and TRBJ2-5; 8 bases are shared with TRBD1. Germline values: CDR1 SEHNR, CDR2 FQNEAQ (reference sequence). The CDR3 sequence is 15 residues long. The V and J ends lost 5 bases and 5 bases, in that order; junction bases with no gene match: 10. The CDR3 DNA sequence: TGTGCCAGCAGCATCCGACAGGGGTCCGGGGAGACCCAGTACTTC. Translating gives CASSIRQGSGETQYF. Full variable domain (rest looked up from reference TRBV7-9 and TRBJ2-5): DTGVSQNPRHKITKRGQNVTFRCDPISEHNRLYWYRQTLGQGPEFLTYFQNEAQLEKSRLLSDRFSAERPKGSFSTLEIQRTEQGDSAMYLCASSIRQGSGETQYFGPGTRLLVL.

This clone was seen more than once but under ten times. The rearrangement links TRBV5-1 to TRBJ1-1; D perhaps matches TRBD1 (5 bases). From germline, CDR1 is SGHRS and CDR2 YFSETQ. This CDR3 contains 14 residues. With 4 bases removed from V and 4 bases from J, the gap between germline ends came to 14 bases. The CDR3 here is CASSPYTGTTEAFF. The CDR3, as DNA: TGCGCCAGCAGCCCATACACCGGGACCACTGAAGCTTTCTTT.

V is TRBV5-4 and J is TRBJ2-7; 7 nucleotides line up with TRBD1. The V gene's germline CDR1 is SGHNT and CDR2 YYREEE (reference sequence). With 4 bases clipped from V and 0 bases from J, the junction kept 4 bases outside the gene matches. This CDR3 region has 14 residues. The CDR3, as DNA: TGTGCCAGCAGCAGGGGACAGAACTCCTACGAGCAGTACTTC. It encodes CASSRGQNSYEQYF.

CDR3 sequence: CASSEGTGYGYTF. CDR3 DNA sequence: TGTGCCAGCAGTGAGGGCACAGGCTATGGCTACACCTTC. J is TRBJ1-2 and V is TRBV2; weak D call: TRBD1 (5 bases). There are 13 residues in the CDR3. Trimming removed 3 bases at V and 4 bases at J, with 9 bases between. Germline V gene data show CDR1 as SNHLY and CDR2 as FYNNEI.

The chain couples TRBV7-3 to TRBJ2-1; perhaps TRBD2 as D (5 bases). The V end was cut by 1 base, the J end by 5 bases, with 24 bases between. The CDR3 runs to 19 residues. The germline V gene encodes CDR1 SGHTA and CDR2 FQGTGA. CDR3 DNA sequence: TGTGCCAGCAGCTTAATGGCTAAGGTGGCGGGTTTAGGCCACAATGAGCAGTTCTTC. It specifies CASSLMAKVAGLGHNEQFF.

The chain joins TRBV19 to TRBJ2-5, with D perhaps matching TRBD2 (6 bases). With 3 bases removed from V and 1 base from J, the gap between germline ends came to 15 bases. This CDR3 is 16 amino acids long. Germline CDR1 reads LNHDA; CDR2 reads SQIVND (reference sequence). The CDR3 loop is CASSIILEGGQETQYF. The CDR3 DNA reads TGTGCCAGTAGTATTATATTGGAGGGCGGCCAAGAGACCCAGTACTTC.

The CDR3: CASSLPSSHNEQFF. The CDR3 region has the DNA TGTGCCAGCAGTTTACCTAGCTCTCACAATGAGCAGTTCTTC. This chain links TRBV28 with TRBJ2-1, with D perhaps TRBD2 (5 bases). The CDR3 covers 14 residues. With 2 bases removed from V and 5 bases from J, the gap between germline ends came to 10 bases. The germline CDR1 and CDR2 sequences are MDHEN and SYDVKM.

CDR3 nucleotides: TGCAGCGTTGCCCGGACAGCGTACGTTAACAATGAGCAGTTCTTC. The encoded protein is CSVARTAYVNNEQFF. V and J are TRBV29-1 and TRBJ2-1; the D gene is possibly TRBD1 (6 bases). Germline V gives CDR1 SQVTM, CDR2 ANQGSEA. The CDR3 loop spans 15 amino acids. Trimming removed 4 bases from V and 5 bases from J, with 18 bases in between.

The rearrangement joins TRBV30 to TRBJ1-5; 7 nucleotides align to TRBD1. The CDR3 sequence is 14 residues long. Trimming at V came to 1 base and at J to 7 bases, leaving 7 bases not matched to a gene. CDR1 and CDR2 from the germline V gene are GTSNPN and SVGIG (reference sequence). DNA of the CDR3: TGTGCCTGGAGTGGTTTGATAGGGGGCCAGCCCCAGCATTTT. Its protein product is CAWSGLIGGQPQHF.